A single sample is the source of the 12 T cell receptor beta chains below, sequenced in a study of shared clonotypes between healthy human individuals. TCRdb's table, derived via immunoSEQ multiplex PCR, lists solely in-frame clones and lacks some. The repertoire holds about 820,000 clones, with around 92% as singletons. Only CD45RO-negative cells positively selected for CCR7 counted as naive CD8 cells, so terminally differentiated effector memory CD45RA+ cells were excluded. Sequencing input: naive CD8+ T cells sorted from blood. The source of these receptors is a man under 40 in good health.

This clone was observed a single time. The chain couples TRBV5-5 to TRBJ2-1, with TRBD1 as a possible D gene (5 bases). The germline V gene has CDR1 SGHKS and CDR2 YYEKEE (reference sequence). V lost 3 bases, J lost 0 bases, and 10 bases lay in between. CDR3 length equals 15 residues. DNA of the CDR3: TGTGCCAGCAGCTCTCACAGGAGCTCCTACAATGAGCAGTTCTTC. Translation gives CASSSHRSSYNEQFF.

The rearrangement links TRBV10-3 to TRBJ1-4; D unclear. The CDR3 covers 13 residues. V gave up 4 bases and J gave up 6 bases, with 9 bases separating them. The V gene's germline CDR1 is ENHRY and CDR2 SYGVKD. DNA for the CDR3: TGTGCCATCAGTGGCGAATTGGATGAAAAACTGTTTTTT. Encoded protein: CAISGELDEKLFF.

This chain uses TRBV9 with TRBJ2-7; maybe TRBD1 (6 bases). Germline-derived CDR1 and CDR2 are SGDLS and YYNGEE. Trimming removed 0 bases from V and 2 bases from J, with 12 bases in between. This CDR3 contains 15 residues. The CDR3 protein is CASSVALDSAYEQYF. The CDR3 region has the DNA TGTGCCAGCAGCGTAGCTCTGGACAGCGCCTACGAGCAGTACTTC.

The chain combines TRBV14 with TRBJ2-1; 9 bases line up with TRBD2. The ends lost 4 bases at V and 5 bases at J; junction bases unmatched: 12. The CDR3 runs to 17 residues. From germline, CDR1 is SGHDN and CDR2 FVKESK. The CDR3 DNA follows: TGTGCCAGCAGCCTCTTCGCGGGAGGGTTCCTTAACAATGAGCAGTTCTTC. This gives the protein CASSLFAGGFLNNEQFF. The complete variable domain, with remaining parts taken from reference TRBV14 and TRBJ2-1, reads EAGVTQFPSHSVIEKGQTVTLRCDPISGHDNLYWYRRVMGKEIKFLLHFVKESKQDESGMPNNRFLAERTGGTYSTLKVQPAELEDSGVYFCASSLFAGGFLNNEQFFGPGTRLTVL.

This clone was seen a single time. The chain recombines TRBV2 with TRBJ2-7, with D tentatively TRBD2 (6 bases). The V and J ends lost 7 bases and 3 bases respectively, with 16 bases between them. Germline-derived CDR1 and CDR2 are SNHLY and FYNNEI. The CDR3 is 14 residues long. CDR3 nucleotide sequence: TGTGCCAGCATAAGAGGGGACTCCAGCTACGAGCAGTACTTC. Residues: CASIRGDSSYEQYF.

This chain links TRBV4-1 with TRBJ1-1, with D possibly TRBD1 on 5 matching bases. CDR1 MGHRA and CDR2 YSYEKL come from the germline V gene. Trimming took off 1 base at V and 7 bases at J, with 10 bases between the two ends. The CDR3 runs 13 residues. The CDR3 DNA sequence: TGCGCCAGCAGCCAAGTTGAGACAGATGAAGCTTTCTTT. Protein sequence: CASSQVETDEAFF.

A remark on this clone: Other DNA sequences in the same sample also yield this CDR3. The chain employs TRBV9 and TRBJ1-1, with a possible D match to TRBD1 (5 bases). Germline loops: CDR1 SGDLS, CDR2 YYNGEE. The V end lost 0 bases, the J end lost 5 bases, and 8 bases lay between the germline ends. This CDR3 has 13 residues. The CDR3 region is CASSVGGRTEAFF. CDR3 coding DNA: TGTGCCAGCAGCGTAGGGGGGAGGACTGAAGCTTTCTTT.

Comment on this clone: This sample also contains other DNA sequences that code for the same CDR3. CDR3 sequence (DNA): TGTGCCAGCAGCCTCTACAATGAGCAGTTCTTC. This gives the protein CASSLYNEQFF. The rearrangement joins TRBV13 to TRBJ2-1; D unresolved. The ends were cut back, 5 bases at V and 3 bases at J, with 2 bases in the middle. CDR3 length: 11 residues. CDR1 PRHDT and CDR2 FYEKMQ come from the germline V gene (reference sequence).

The gene calls are TRBV30 and TRBJ2-7; D unclear. This CDR3 comprises 12 residues. CDR1 and CDR2 (germline): GTSNPN, SVGIG (reference sequence). The V end lost 0 bases, the J end lost 4 bases, and 7 bases lay between the germline ends. DNA for the CDR3: TGTGCCTGGAGTGTAAACAGATACGAGCAGTACTTC. This encodes CAWSVNRYEQYF.

V gene TRBV5-1 combines with J gene TRBJ1-4; TRBD1 matches 8 bases. The trim removed 3 bases at V and 10 bases at J, leaving 5 bases unmatched. The CDR3 runs to 13 residues. Germline values: CDR1 SGHRS, CDR2 YFSETQ. In nucleotides, the CDR3 is TGCGCCAGCAGCTCAGTACAGGGGGGAAAACTGTTTTTT. Protein: CASSSVQGGKLFF.

CDR3 protein: CASSADRQNTGELFF. The CDR3, as DNA: TGTGCCAGCAGCGCGGACAGGCAAAACACCGGGGAGCTGTTTTTT. The chain has TRBV7-9 and TRBJ2-2; 7 bases are shared with TRBD1. Germline loops: CDR1 SEHNR, CDR2 FQNEAQ (reference sequence). Trimming took 5 bases from V and 2 from J; bases not matched to a gene: 5. This CDR3 has 15 residues.

V is TRBV29-1 and J is TRBJ2-3, with D possibly TRBD1 on 7 matching bases. Germline-derived CDR1 and CDR2 are SQVTM and ANQGSEA. There are 17 residues in the CDR3. V was pared by 1 base and J by 0 bases, with 17 bases between. Written as DNA, the CDR3 is TGCAGCGTTGAAGGCGCCGCGGGGACAGAGAGCACAGATACGCAGTATTTT. It yields the protein CSVEGAAGTESTDTQYF.